This TCR beta chain was profiled in a study of blood T cell repertoires in COVID-19. The CDR3 contains 15 residues. Germline CDR1 is MNHEY and CDR2 is SVGAGI. The V and J ends lost 4 bases and 3 bases respectively, with 15 bases between them. This clone has a handful of counts. Here immunoSEQ multiplex PCR was the method, and the copy in TCRdb shows in-frame clones only, minus some. The data hold about 23,000 clones, with roughly 94% observed a single time. The specimen sequenced was peripheral blood. This chain uses TRBV6-5 with TRBJ1-1; the D is unclear. The source of this sequence is a woman aged 50 to 65 with active COVID-19. The chain's CDR3 is CASSLRPTPDTEAFF. The DNA of the CDR3 is TGTGCCAGCAGTTTGCGTCCCACTCCGGACACTGAAGCTTTCTTT.